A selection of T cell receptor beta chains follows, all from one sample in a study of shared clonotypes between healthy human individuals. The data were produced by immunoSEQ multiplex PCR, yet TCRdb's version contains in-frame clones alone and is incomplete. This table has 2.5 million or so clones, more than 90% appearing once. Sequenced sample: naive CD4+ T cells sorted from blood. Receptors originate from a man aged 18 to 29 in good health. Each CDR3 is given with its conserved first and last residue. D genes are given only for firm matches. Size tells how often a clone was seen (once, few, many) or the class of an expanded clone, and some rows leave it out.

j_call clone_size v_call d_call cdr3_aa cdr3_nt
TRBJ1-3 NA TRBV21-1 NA CASSKGQQPGNTIYF TGTGCCAGCAGCAAGGGACAGCAGCCCGGAAACACCATATATTTT
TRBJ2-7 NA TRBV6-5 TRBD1 CASSSHSIQGAYEQYF TGTGCCAGCAGTTCTCACTCCATACAGGGGGCCTACGAGCAGTACTTC
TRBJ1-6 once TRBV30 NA CAWNAGYPDSPLHF TGTGCCTGGAACGCAGGTTATCCAGATTCACCCCTCCACTTT
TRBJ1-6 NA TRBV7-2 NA CASSLDGHGGSPLHF TGTGCCAGCAGCTTAGACGGACACGGAGGTTCACCCCTCCACTTT
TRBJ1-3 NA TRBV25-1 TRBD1 CASSGTGSGNTIYF TGTGCCAGCAGTGGGACAGGGTCTGGAAACACCATATATTTT
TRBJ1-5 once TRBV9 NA CASSVAGSINQPQHF TGTGCCAGCAGCGTAGCGGGCAGCATCAATCAGCCCCAGCATTTT
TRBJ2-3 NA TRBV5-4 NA CASSFALGPSSTDTQYF TGTGCCAGCAGCTTCGCCTTGGGACCGAGTAGCACAGATACGCAGTATTTT
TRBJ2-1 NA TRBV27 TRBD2 CASSFSIGLAGPYNEQFF TGTGCCAGCAGTTTCTCGATCGGACTAGCGGGTCCTTACAATGAGCAGTTCTTC
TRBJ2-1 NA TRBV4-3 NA CASSQDWGGAPSSYNEQFF TGCGCCAGCAGCCAAGATTGGGGTGGGGCGCCCAGCTCCTACAATGAGCAGTTCTTC
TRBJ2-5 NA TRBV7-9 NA CASSWMPGVETQYF TGTGCCAGCAGCTGGATGCCAGGGGTGGAGACCCAGTACTTC
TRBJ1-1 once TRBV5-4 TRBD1 CASSHRDRDTEAFF TGTGCCAGCAGCCACCGGGACAGGGACACTGAAGCTTTCTTT
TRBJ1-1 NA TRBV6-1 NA CASPMWAGGTEAFF TGTGCCAGCCCCATGTGGGCAGGTGGGACTGAAGCTTTCTTT
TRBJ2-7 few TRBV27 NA CASRGTRLGEYEQYF TGTGCCAGCAGGGGGACACGGCTGGGGGAATACGAGCAGTACTTC
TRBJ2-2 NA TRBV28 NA CASIKAGTGELFF TGTGCCAGCATCAAAGCAGGAACCGGGGAGCTGTTTTTT
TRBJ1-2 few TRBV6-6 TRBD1 CASNPDRDGYTF TGTGCCAGCAACCCGGACAGGGACGGCTACACCTTC
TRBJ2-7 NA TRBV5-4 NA CASSLARLTDEQYF TGTGCCAGCAGCTTGGCCCGTCTCACCGACGAGCAGTACTTC
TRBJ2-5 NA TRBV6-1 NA CASSAGQRGQETQYF TGTGCCAGCAGTGCCGGCCAACGGGGCCAAGAGACCCAGTACTTC
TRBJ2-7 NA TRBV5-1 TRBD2 CASKAGLAVYEQYF TGCGCCAGTAAAGCGGGACTAGCGGTCTACGAGCAGTACTTC
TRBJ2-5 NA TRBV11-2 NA CASSSSRGQETQYF TGTGCCAGCAGCTCGAGTCGTGGCCAAGAGACCCAGTACTTC
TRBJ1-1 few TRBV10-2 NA CASSEGGAAFF TGCGCCAGCAGTGAGGGAGGGGCAGCTTTCTTT
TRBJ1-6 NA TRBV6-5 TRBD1 CASSSPPGGSSPLHF TGTGCCAGCAGTTCCCCGCCAGGGGGGTCTTCACCCCTCCACTTT
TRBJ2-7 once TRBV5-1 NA CASSLVVRGAYEQYF TGCGCCAGCAGCTTGGTCGTCAGGGGGGCCTACGAGCAGTACTTC
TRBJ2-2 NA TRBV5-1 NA CASSLDRPRANTGELFF TGCGCCAGCAGCTTGGACAGGCCCAGGGCCAACACCGGGGAGCTGTTTTTT
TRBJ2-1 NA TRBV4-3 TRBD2 CASSQTSGNEQFF TGCGCCAGCAGCCAGACTAGCGGCAATGAGCAGTTCTTC
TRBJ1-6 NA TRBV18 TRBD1 CASSPRQGDSNSPLHF TGTGCCAGCTCACCAAGACAGGGGGATTCTAATTCACCCCTCCACTTT
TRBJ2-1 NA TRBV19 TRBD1 CASLDQGQVDEQFF TGTGCCTCTCTCGACCAGGGACAGGTAGATGAGCAGTTCTTC
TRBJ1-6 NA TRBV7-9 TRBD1 CASSLTGDNSPLHF TGTGCCAGCAGCTTAACAGGGGATAATTCACCCCTCCACTTT
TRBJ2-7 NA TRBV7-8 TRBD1 CASSFDRGPYEQYF TGTGCCAGCAGCTTTGACAGGGGTCCCTACGAGCAGTACTTC
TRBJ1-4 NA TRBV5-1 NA CASSLAGTSNEKLFF TGCGCCAGCAGCTTGGCAGGGACCAGTAATGAAAAACTGTTTTTT
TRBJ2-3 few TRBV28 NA CASSLVSPDTQYF TGTGCCAGCAGTTTAGTTTCCCCAGATACGCAGTATTTT
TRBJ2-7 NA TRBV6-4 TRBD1 CASSERTGWEQYF TGTGCCAGCAGTGAAAGGACAGGGTGGGAGCAGTACTTC
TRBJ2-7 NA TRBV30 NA CAWSIRRMGEQYF TGTGCCTGGAGTATCCGACGGATGGGCGAGCAGTACTTC
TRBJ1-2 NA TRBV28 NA CASIPNERAGGYTF TGTGCCAGCATTCCCAATGAGAGGGCCGGAGGCTACACCTTC
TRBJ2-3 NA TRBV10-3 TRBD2 CAISTAWGEGQDTQYF TGTGCCATCAGTACCGCTTGGGGGGAGGGCCAAGATACGCAGTATTTT
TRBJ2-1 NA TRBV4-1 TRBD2 CASSPWGLAGYNEQFF TGCGCCAGCAGCCCCTGGGGACTAGCGGGTTACAATGAGCAGTTCTTC
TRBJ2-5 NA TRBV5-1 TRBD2 CASSLVVSGSLQETQYF TGCGCCAGCAGCTTGGTGGTTAGCGGGAGTCTGCAAGAGACCCAGTACTTC
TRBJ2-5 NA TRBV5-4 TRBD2 CASSPRLADEETQYF TGTGCCAGCAGCCCCAGGCTAGCGGATGAAGAGACCCAGTACTTC
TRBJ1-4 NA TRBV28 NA CASSSSVGSNEKLFF TGTGCCAGCAGTAGTTCAGTTGGATCCAATGAAAAACTGTTTTTT
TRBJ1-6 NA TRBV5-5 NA CASSLTPNSPLHF TGTGCCAGCAGCTTAACCCCTAATTCACCCCTCCACTTT
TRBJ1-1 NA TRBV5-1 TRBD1 CASSRQGGFEAFF TGCGCCAGCAGCCGACAGGGGGGGTTTGAAGCTTTCTTT
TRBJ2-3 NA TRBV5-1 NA CASSLFAGLRTDTQYF TGCGCCAGCAGCTTGTTCGCAGGGTTAAGGACAGATACGCAGTATTTT
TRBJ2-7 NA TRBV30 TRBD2 CAWSPGGAIYEQYF TGTGCCTGGAGCCCCGGGGGGGCTATCTACGAGCAGTACTTC
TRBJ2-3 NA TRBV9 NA CASSVGNQPGTDTQYF TGTGCCAGCAGCGTAGGAAACCAACCGGGCACAGATACGCAGTATTTT
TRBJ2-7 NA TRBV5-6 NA CATPPASSPSYEQYF TGTGCCACCCCACCGGCGTCCAGTCCTTCCTACGAGCAGTACTTC
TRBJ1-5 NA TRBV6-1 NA CASSDHLTVASQPQHF TGTGCCAGCAGTGACCACCTGACAGTTGCAAGTCAGCCCCAGCATTTT
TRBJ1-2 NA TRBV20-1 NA CSASLSYGYTF TGCAGTGCTAGCCTGTCTTATGGCTACACCTTC
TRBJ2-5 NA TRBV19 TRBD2 CASSFTSGSHEETQYF TGTGCCAGTAGTTTCACTAGCGGGAGCCATGAAGAGACCCAGTACTTC
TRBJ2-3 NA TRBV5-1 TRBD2 CASSWEGRTDTQYF TGCGCCAGCAGCTGGGAGGGCCGAACAGATACGCAGTATTTT
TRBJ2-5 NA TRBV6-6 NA CASTNGGEKTQYF TGTGCCAGCACCAATGGGGGCGAGAAGACCCAGTACTTC
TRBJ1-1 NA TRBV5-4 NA CASSLSGAWTEAFF TGTGCCAGCAGCTTGTCGGGGGCATGGACTGAAGCTTTCTTT
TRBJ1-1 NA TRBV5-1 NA CASRRGNTEAFF TGCGCCAGCCGCAGGGGCAACACTGAAGCTTTCTTT
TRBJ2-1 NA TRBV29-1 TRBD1 CSVGQGGDEQFF TGCAGCGTGGGACAGGGAGGGGATGAGCAGTTCTTC
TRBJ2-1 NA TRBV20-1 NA CSAIPGGEQFF TGCAGTGCTATTCCTGGGGGGGAGCAGTTCTTC
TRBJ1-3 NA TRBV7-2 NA CASSLAPTGPGNTIYF TGTGCCAGCAGCTTAGCGCCTACAGGGCCTGGAAACACCATATATTTT
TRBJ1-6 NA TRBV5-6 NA CASSSAGLYNSPLHF TGTGCCAGCAGCTCCGCGGGCCTCTATAATTCACCCCTCCACTTT
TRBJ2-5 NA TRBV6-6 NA CASSYPTIVDQETQYF TGTGCCAGCAGTTACCCTACCATAGTGGATCAAGAGACCCAGTACTTC
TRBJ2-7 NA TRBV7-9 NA CASSRDRSYEQYF TGTGCCAGCAGCAGGGACCGTTCCTACGAGCAGTACTTC
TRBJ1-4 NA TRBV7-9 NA CASSLSSEKLFF TGTGCCAGCAGCTTATCGAGTGAAAAACTGTTTTTT
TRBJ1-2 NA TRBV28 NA CASSLRDTEYTF TGTGCCAGCAGTCTTCGGGACACTGAGTACACCTTC